This T cell receptor beta chain is drawn from a study of PD-1 blockade in classical Hodgkin lymphoma. Produced via immunoSEQ multiplex PCR; TCRdb's table is partial and in-frame only. The sample includes about 6,700 clones, 76% seen only once; the top ten take over 40%. This sample's time point: cycle 4 day 1 (C4D1), after 6 weeks of nivolumab. All patients experienced relapse after autologous stem cell transplantation, and brentuximab vedotin exposure was variable. This sequence originates from a human donor with classical Hodgkin lymphoma. This specimen consisted of peripheral blood mononuclear cells (PBMCs), obtained before the fourth cycle of nivolumab.

The CDR3 nucleotides read TGTGCCAGCAGCGTAGAGACAGGGGGAATTGGCGAGCAGTACTTC. Residues: CASSVETGGIGEQYF. The J gene is TRBJ2-7, the V gene TRBV4-2; the match to TRBD1 covers 9 bases. Germline V gene lookup returns CDR1 LGHNA and CDR2 YNFKEQ. The CDR3 is 15 residues long. V trimming: 5 bases; J trimming: 6 bases; junction bases outside the gene matches: 11.